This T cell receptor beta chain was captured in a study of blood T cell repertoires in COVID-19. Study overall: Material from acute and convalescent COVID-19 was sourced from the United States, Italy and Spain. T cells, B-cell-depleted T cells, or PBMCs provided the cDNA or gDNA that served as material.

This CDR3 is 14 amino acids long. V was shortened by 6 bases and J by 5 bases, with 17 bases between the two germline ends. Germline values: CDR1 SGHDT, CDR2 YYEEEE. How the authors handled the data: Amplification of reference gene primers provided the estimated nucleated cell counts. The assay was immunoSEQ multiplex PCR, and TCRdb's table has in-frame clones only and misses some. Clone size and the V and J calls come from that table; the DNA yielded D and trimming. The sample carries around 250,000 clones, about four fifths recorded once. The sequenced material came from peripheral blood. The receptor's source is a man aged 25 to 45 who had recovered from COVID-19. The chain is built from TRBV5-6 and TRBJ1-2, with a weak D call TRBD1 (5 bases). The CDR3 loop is CASTPRAGLYGYTF. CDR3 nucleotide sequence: TGTGCCAGCACCCCCCGGGCAGGGCTTTATGGCTACACCTTC. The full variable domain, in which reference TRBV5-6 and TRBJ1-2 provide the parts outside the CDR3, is DAGVTQSPTHLIKTRGQQVTLRCSPKSGHDTVSWYQQALGQGPQFIFQYYEEEERQRGNFPDRFSGHQFPNYSSELNVNALLLGDSALYLCASTPRAGLYGYTFGSGTRLTVV.